The 21 T cell receptor beta chains given below trace back to one sample, sequenced in a study of response to subunit inactivated influenza vaccine. In TCRdb, the RT-PCR reads were re-called with MiXCR into one record per CDR3 protein. The table records 550,000 to 650,000 distinct CDR3 sequences, 12% of them present only once. Specimen: PBMCs from blood, collected on the day of vaccination. The source of these receptors is a man over 45 who received an inactivated influenza vaccine.

This clonotype was seen at least ten times. The chain carries TRBV7-9 and TRBJ1-1; 7 bases agree with TRBD1. Per germline, CDR1 SEHNR and CDR2 FQNEAQ (reference sequence). Trimming took 7 bases from V and 3 from J; bases not matched to a gene: 8. This CDR3 comprises 14 residues. CDR3 bases: TGTGCCAGCACCTTTACCAGGGGGGACACTGAAGCTTTCTTT. Translated, it gives CASTFTRGDTEAFF. Full variable domain (remainder filled in from reference TRBV7-9 and TRBJ1-1): DTGVSQNPRHKITKRGQNVTFRCDPISEHNRLYWYRQTLGQGPEFLTYFQNEAQLEKSRLLSDRFSAERPKGSFSTLEIQRTEQGDSAMYLCASTFTRGDTEAFFGQGTRLTVV.

This clonotype was counted between two and nine times. V gene TRBV10-1 combines with J gene TRBJ2-5, with D perhaps matching TRBD2 (6 bases). V was cut by 3 bases and J by 5 bases, with 13 bases left in between. There are 14 residues in the CDR3. Germline V gene lookup returns CDR1 WNHNN and CDR2 SYGVQD (reference sequence). CDR3 sequence reads: CASSELGTSETQYF. The CDR3 DNA sequence: TGCGCCAGCAGTGAACTCGGGACTTCTGAGACCCAGTACTTC.

The genes are TRBV28 and TRBJ1-2; TRBD1 might be the D (5 bases). CDR3 length: 12 residues. Trimming shortened V by 4 bases and J by 8 bases, and 11 bases separated the two germline ends. Germline V CDR1 and CDR2: MDHEN, SYDVKM. As DNA, the CDR3 is TGTGCCAGCAGTTCCACTAACAGGGGCTACACCTTC. Protein product: CASSSTNRGYTF.

This clonotype was detected a few times. This chain joins TRBV10-3 and TRBJ2-7; D may be TRBD1 (6 bases). Trimming pared 3 bases from V and 4 bases from J, leaving 13 bases between. Germline CDR1 reads ENHRY; CDR2 reads SYGVKD. This CDR3 spans 14 amino acids. CDR3 bases: TGTGCCATCAGTGATGTACGGCAGGGGTACGAGCAGTACTTC. The encoded protein is CAISDVRQGYEQYF.

V and J are TRBV5-1 and TRBJ2-2; TRBD1 agrees at 7 bases. This CDR3 comprises 16 residues. In germline, CDR1 is SGHRS, CDR2 YFSETQ. The V segment lost 0 bases and the J segment 1 base; nucleotides outside the gene matches: 3. CDR3 DNA: TGCGCCAGCAGCTTGGGAGGGACAGTGAACACCGGGGAGCTGTTTTTT. It codes for CASSLGGTVNTGELFF.

This clonotype was seen at least ten times. The rearrangement links TRBV29-1 to TRBJ2-7; TRBD1 aligns across 8 bases. The CDR3 totals 13 residues. The germline gives CDR1 SQVTM, CDR2 ANQGSEA. The CDR3 loop is CSAGTGNTYEQYF. CDR3 DNA: TGCAGTGCCGGGACAGGCAATACCTACGAGCAGTACTTC.

The V gene is TRBV19, the J gene TRBJ2-2; unclear D gene. The CDR3 totals 17 residues. Deletions cut 3 bases from V and 5 bases from J, with 19 bases between. CDR1 is LNHDA, CDR2 SQIVND, per germline (reference sequence). CDR3 nucleotide sequence: TGTGCCAGTAGTATGGGATTTATGCAGATTGTTACCGGGGAGCTGTTTTTT. The encoded protein is CASSMGFMQIVTGELFF.

In its sample, this clonotype was seen a few times. The chain is built from TRBV15 and TRBJ2-1, with TRBD2 identical over 13 bases. The CDR3 contains 15 residues. J was trimmed by 8 bases and V by 3 bases; bases with no gene match: 4. CDR1 and CDR2 (germline): LNHNV, YYDKDF (reference sequence). The CDR3 here is CATSRGLAGSDEQFF. CDR3 sequence (DNA): TGTGCCACCAGCAGGGGACTAGCGGGAAGCGATGAGCAGTTCTTC.

The V and J genes are TRBV7-2 and TRBJ2-3; 7 positions match TRBD1. V dropped 5 bases and J dropped 5; count of bases not matched to a gene: 4. The CDR3 is made up of 13 amino acids. CDR1 and CDR2 from the germline V gene are SGHTA and FQGNSA. CDR3 sequence: CASSEGARDTQYF. As DNA, the CDR3 is TGTGCCAGCAGCGAGGGGGCCAGAGATACGCAGTATTTT.

The count of this clonotype is one. J is TRBJ2-1 and V is TRBV6-1, with D unresolved. V was trimmed by 7 bases and J by 0 bases, leaving 10 bases between them. This CDR3 is built from 14 residues. Per germline, CDR1 MNHNS and CDR2 SASEGT. The CDR3 reads CASKTSSSYNEQFF. DNA of the CDR3: TGTGCCAGCAAAACGTCAAGCTCCTACAATGAGCAGTTCTTC.

The V gene is TRBV6-2 or TRBV6-3, the J gene TRBJ1-5, with D perhaps TRBD1 (6 bases). The germline gives CDR1 MNHEY, CDR2 SVGEGT. This CDR3 has 14 residues. V lost 2 bases and J 7 bases, leaving 12 bases between the germline ends. The CDR3 sequence: CASSYRDGGQPQHF. CDR3 bases: TGTGCCAGCAGTTACCGCGATGGGGGCCAGCCCCAGCATTTT.

At least ten counts were recorded for this clonotype. The chain is built from TRBV4-3 and TRBJ1-4; 8 nucleotides match TRBD1. CDR3 length: 17 residues. J lost 4 bases, V lost 1 base, and 8 bases had no gene match. Germline loops: CDR1 LGHNA, CDR2 YSLEER. CDR3 amino acids: CASSQGGQGLLNEKLFF. CDR3 bases: TGCGCCAGCAGCCAAGGTGGACAGGGCCTCCTTAATGAAAAACTGTTTTTT.

Ten or more counts support this clonotype. This rearrangement joins TRBV12-3 or TRBV12-4 to TRBJ2-1; no definite D call. The V end lost 3 bases, the J end lost 1 base, and 13 bases lay between the germline ends. This CDR3 comprises 16 residues. For the CDR3, the DNA is TGTGCCAGCAGTTTTAGTAGGGTATCTTCCTACAATGAGCAGTTCTTC. This codes for CASSFSRVSSYNEQFF.

This clonotype was recorded a few times. The J gene is TRBJ2-7, the V gene TRBV12-3 or TRBV12-4; TRBD1 matches 9 bases. This CDR3 has 14 amino acids. Trimming at V came to 6 bases and at J to 4 bases, leaving 7 bases not matched to a gene. The CDR3 reads CASSQGTGLYEQYF. The CDR3 DNA sequence: TGTGCCAGCAGCCAAGGGACAGGGTTATACGAGCAGTACTTC.

A note on this clonotype: No conserved phenylalanine or tryptophan ends this CDR3, so it is likely a read error. The chain uses TRBV5-6 and TRBJ2-7, with D possibly matching TRBD1 (5 bases). CDR3 length equals 14 residues. In germline, CDR1 is SGHDT, CDR2 YYEEEE. V was pared by 3 bases and J by 3 bases, with 13 bases between. The CDR3 sequence is CASSYRSGIYEQYL. CDR3 coding DNA: TGTGCCAGCAGCTATCGGTCAGGGATCTACGAGCAGTACTTA.

The rearrangement joins TRBV30 to TRBJ1-1; D is uncertain. V shed 0 bases and J shed 2 bases, with 16 bases lying between them. Looked up from germline, CDR1 is GTSNPN and CDR2 is SVGIG (reference sequence). The CDR3 has 16 residues. DNA for the CDR3: TGTGCCTGGAGTGTATACGGGAGACTCCATAACACTGAAGCTTTCTTT. It encodes CAWSVYGRLHNTEAFF.

This clonotype was observed at least ten times. The rearrangement uses TRBV20-1 and TRBJ2-3; D remains ambiguous. The CDR3 is 15 residues long. Trimming left V 2 bases short and J 0 bases short, with 12 bases between. Germline V gene lookup returns CDR1 DFQATT and CDR2 SNEGSKA (reference sequence). CDR3 nucleotide sequence: TGCAGTGCTAGAAGCTTCAGTGCTAGCACAGATACGCAGTATTTT. Residues: CSARSFSASTDTQYF.

This clonotype was recorded many times. The V call is TRBV3-1, the J call TRBJ2-7, with unresolved D. Germline V gene lookup returns CDR1 LGHDT and CDR2 YNNKEL (reference sequence). This CDR3 region has 13 residues. The germline V and J ends were trimmed by 0 bases and 2 bases, with 5 bases remaining between them. CDR3 loop: CASSQDNAYEQYF. CDR3 DNA: TGTGCCAGCAGCCAAGATAATGCCTACGAGCAGTACTTC.

The CDR3 reads CASTSFLSVGNSDTQYF. DNA of the CDR3: TGTGCCAGCACTTCGTTCCTATCCGTCGGGAACTCAGATACGCAGTATTTT. The gene calls are TRBV6-5 and TRBJ2-3, with TRBD2 as a possible D gene (5 bases). Germline V lookup: CDR1 MNHEY, CDR2 SVGAGI. Trimming stripped 7 bases from V and 4 bases from J, with 24 bases between. The CDR3 totals 17 residues.

In its sample, this clonotype was seen many times. V and J are TRBV28 and TRBJ2-1; weak D call: TRBD2 (5 bases). The CDR3 covers 14 residues. Germline values: CDR1 MDHEN, CDR2 SYDVKM. The V gene lost 6 bases and the J gene lost 7 bases, with 16 bases spanning the gap. This CDR3 reads CASRRHSSVNEQFF. The CDR3, as DNA: TGTGCCAGCAGGAGGCACAGTAGCGTTAATGAGCAGTTCTTC.

This rearrangement joins TRBV2 to TRBJ2-3; TRBD1 matches at 9 bases. The V gene's germline CDR1 is SNHLY and CDR2 FYNNEI. This CDR3 is 18 amino acids long. J lost 2 bases, V lost 6 bases, and 15 bases had no gene match. The CDR3: CASRPWGQGGFLTDTQYF. CDR3 sequence (DNA): TGTGCCAGCAGACCCTGGGGACAGGGCGGTTTCCTCACAGATACGCAGTATTTT.